This T cell receptor (beta chain) was documented in a study of cytomegalovirus exposure and HLA in healthy donors. The germline gives CDR1 SNHLY, CDR2 FYNNEI. The CDR3 is 14 residues long. V was shortened by 7 bases and J by 4 bases, with 16 bases between the two germline ends. It was with 60 Vbeta and 13 Jbeta primers that the PCR ran. TCRdb keeps only in-frame clones here, not all; method: immunoSEQ multiplex PCR. Of 70,000 to 95,000 clones detected, around 84% appear once; the ten largest clones hold around 2%. General observations from the study: In vitro work confirmed that a few CMV-associated chains recognize CMV antigens.

On this clone: Antigen: not known.

This TCR was sampled from a man aged 18 to 29 in good health and CMV-seronegative. Sequenced: PBMCs. V usage is TRBV2 and J usage is TRBJ1-1; D gene uncertain. In nucleotides, the CDR3 is TGTGCCAGCAACCGTCAAGGCGGGGTCACTGAAGCTTTCTTT. Protein: CASNRQGGVTEAFF.